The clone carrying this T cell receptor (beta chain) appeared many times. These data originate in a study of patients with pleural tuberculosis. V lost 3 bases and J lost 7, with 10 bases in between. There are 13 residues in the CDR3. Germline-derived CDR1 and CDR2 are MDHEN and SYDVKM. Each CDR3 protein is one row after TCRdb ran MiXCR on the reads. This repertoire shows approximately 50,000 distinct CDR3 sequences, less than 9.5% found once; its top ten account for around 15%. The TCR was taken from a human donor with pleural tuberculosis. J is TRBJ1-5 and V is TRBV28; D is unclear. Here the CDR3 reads CASSFPLGQPQHF. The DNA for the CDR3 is TGTGCCAGCAGTTTCCCTCTTGGGCAGCCCCAGCATTTT. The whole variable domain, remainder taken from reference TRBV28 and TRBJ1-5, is DVKVTQSSRYLVKRTGEKVFLECVQDMDHENMFWYRQDPGLGLRLIYFSYDVKMKEKGDIPEGYSVSREKKERFSLILESASTNQTSMYLCASSFPLGQPQHFGDGTRLSIL.